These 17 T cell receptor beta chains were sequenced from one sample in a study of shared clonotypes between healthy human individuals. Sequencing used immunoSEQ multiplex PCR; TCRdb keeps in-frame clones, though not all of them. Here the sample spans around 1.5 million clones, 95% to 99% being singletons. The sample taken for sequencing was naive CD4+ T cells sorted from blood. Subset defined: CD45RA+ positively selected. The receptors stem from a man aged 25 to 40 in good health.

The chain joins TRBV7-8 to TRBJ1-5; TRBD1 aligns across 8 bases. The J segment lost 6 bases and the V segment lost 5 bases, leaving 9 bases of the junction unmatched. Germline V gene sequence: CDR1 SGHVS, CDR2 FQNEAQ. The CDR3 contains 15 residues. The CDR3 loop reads CASSTRTGLRQPQHF. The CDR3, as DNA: TGTGCCAGCAGCACCCGGACAGGGCTACGTCAGCCCCAGCATTTT.

The CDR3 sequence is CASSPIGSEQYF. DNA for the CDR3: TGTGCCAGCAGCCCCATCGGGAGCGAGCAGTACTTC. The rearrangement joins TRBV11-2 to TRBJ2-7, with D possibly being TRBD2 (6 bases). In germline, CDR1 is SGHAT, CDR2 FQNNGV. Trimming pared 5 bases from V and 6 bases from J, leaving 11 bases between. CDR3 length: 12 residues. Using reference TRBV11-2 and TRBJ2-7 for the parts outside the CDR3, the full variable domain is EAGVAQSPRYKIIEKRQSVAFWCNPISGHATLYWYQQILGQGPKLLIQFQNNGVVDDSQLPKDRFSAERLKGVDSTLKIQPAKLEDSAVYLCASSPIGSEQYFGPGTRLTVT.

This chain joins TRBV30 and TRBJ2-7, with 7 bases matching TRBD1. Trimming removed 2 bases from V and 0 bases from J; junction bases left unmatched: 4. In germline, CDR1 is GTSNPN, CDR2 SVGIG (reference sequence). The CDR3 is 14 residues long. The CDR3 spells CAWSKQGSSYEQYF. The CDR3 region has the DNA TGTGCCTGGAGTAAACAGGGGAGCTCCTACGAGCAGTACTTC.

CDR3 loop: CASSQQANTEAFF. The CDR3 coding sequence is TGTGCCAGCAGTCAGCAGGCGAACACTGAAGCTTTCTTT. The chain joins TRBV27 to TRBJ1-1; D gene ambiguous. Germline-derived CDR1 and CDR2 are MNHEY and SMNVEV (reference sequence). The CDR3 spans 13 residues. V dropped 5 bases and J dropped 1 base, with 8 bases sitting between them.

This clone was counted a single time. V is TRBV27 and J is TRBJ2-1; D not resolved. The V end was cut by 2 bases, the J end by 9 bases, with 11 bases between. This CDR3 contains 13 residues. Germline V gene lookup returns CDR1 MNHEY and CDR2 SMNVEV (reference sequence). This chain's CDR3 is CASSLSHGGEQFF. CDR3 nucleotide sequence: TGTGCCAGCAGTTTAAGTCACGGCGGTGAGCAGTTCTTC.

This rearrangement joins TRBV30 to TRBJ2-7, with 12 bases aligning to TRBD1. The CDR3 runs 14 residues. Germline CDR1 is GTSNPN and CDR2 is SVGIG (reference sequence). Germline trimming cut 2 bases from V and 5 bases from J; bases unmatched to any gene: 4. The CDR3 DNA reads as TGTGCCTGGAGTCGAGGGACAGGGGGCCACGAGCAGTACTTC. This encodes CAWSRGTGGHEQYF.

The CDR3: CASSLLARLNYGYTF. The CDR3 nucleotides are TGTGCCAGCAGTTTATTGGCCAGACTAAACTATGGCTACACCTTC. The chain has TRBV28 and TRBJ1-2; D is unclear. The CDR3 extends over 15 amino acids. Per germline, CDR1 MDHEN and CDR2 SYDVKM. V lost 1 base, J lost 2 bases, and 11 bases lay in between.

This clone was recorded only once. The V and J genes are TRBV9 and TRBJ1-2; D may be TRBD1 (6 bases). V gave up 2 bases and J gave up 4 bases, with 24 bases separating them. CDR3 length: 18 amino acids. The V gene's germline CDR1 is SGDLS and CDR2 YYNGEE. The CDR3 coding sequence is TGTGCCAGCAGCGTCGAAGGGGGGAATGCGACCCCCCTCTATGGCTACACCTTC. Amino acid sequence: CASSVEGGNATPLYGYTF.

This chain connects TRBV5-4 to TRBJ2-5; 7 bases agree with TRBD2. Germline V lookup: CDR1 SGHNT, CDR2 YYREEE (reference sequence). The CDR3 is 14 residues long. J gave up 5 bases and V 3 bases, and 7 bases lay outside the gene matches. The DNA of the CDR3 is TGTGCCAGCAGCTCAGGACTAGTACGGGAGACCCAGTACTTC. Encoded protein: CASSSGLVRETQYF.

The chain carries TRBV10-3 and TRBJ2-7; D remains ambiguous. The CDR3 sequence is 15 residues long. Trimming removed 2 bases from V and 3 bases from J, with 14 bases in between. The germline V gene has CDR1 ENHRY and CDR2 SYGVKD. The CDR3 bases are TGTGCCATCAGTGAGGGGGAACAGTATTACTACGAGCAGTACTTC. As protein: CAISEGEQYYYEQYF.

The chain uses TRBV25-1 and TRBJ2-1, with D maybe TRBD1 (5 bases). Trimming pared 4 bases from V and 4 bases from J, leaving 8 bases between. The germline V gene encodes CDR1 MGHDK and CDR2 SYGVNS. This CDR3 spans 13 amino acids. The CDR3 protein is CASSAQVYNEQFF. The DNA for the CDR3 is TGTGCCAGCAGTGCACAGGTGTACAATGAGCAGTTCTTC.

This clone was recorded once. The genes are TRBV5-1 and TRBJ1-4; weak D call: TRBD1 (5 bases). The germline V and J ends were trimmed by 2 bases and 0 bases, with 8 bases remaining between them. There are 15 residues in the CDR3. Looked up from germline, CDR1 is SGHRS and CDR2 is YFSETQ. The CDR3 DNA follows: TGCGCCAGCAGCTTCAGGGTTGCAACTAATGAAAAACTGTTTTTT. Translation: CASSFRVATNEKLFF.

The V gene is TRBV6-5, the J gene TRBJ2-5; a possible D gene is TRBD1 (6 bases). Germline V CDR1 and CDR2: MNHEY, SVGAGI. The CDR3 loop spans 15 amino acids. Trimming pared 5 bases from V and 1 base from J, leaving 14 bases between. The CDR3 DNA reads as TGTGCCAGCAGTCGCACAGGGATTACCCAAGAGACCCAGTACTTC. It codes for CASSRTGITQETQYF.

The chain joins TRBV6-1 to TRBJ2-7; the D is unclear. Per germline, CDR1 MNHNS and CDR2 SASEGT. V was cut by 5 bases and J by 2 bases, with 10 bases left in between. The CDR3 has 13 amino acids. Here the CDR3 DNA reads TGTGCCAGCAGTCACCCGGTAACCTACGAGCAGTACTTC. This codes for CASSHPVTYEQYF.

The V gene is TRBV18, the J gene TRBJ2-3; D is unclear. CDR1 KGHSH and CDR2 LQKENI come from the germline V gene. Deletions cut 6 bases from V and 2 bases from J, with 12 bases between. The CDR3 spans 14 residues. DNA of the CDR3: TGTGCCAGCTCCCCGATACAGCCCACAGATACGCAGTATTTT. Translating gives CASSPIQPTDTQYF.

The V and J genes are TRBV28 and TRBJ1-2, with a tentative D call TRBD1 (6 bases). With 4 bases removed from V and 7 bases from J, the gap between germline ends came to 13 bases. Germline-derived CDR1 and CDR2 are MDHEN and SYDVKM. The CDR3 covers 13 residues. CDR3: CASSYREGFGYTF. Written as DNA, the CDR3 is TGTGCCAGCAGTTACAGGGAAGGCTTTGGCTACACCTTC.

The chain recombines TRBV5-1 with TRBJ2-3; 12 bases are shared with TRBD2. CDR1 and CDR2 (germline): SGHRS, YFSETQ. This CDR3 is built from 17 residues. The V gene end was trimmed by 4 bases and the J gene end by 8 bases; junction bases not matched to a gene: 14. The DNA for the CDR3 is TGCGCCAGCAGCGCCGGGACTAGCGGGCTCCCGGGGGGTACGCAGTATTTT. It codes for CASSAGTSGLPGGTQYF.